This T cell receptor beta chain is from a study of blood T cell repertoires in COVID-19. The wider study: COVID-19 samples, acute and convalescent, were from the United States, Italy and Spain. PBMCs, B-cell-depleted T cells, or T cells were the source of the cDNA or gDNA that made up the material.

Authors' processing steps: Amplification from reference gene primers served as the basis for estimated nucleated cell counts. Assay used: immunoSEQ multiplex PCR; TCRdb lists only in-frame clones, some missing. Clone size and the V and J calls come from that table; the DNA yielded D and trimming. The table lists 150,000 to 200,000 clones, 85% of them singletons. The ends were cut back, 1 base at V and 5 bases at J, with 11 bases in the middle. The CDR3 contains 14 residues. CDR1 is KGHSH and CDR2 is LQKENI in the germline V gene. The chain links TRBV18 to TRBJ1-1, with a weak D call TRBD1 (5 bases). The sample was peripheral blood. This clonotype originated in a human donor with acute or convalescent COVID-19. The donor label of this sample is uncertain. The CDR3 nucleotides read TGTGCCAGCTCACCACGGGGCTTGGTGACTGAAGCTTTCTTT. Protein product: CASSPRGLVTEAFF.